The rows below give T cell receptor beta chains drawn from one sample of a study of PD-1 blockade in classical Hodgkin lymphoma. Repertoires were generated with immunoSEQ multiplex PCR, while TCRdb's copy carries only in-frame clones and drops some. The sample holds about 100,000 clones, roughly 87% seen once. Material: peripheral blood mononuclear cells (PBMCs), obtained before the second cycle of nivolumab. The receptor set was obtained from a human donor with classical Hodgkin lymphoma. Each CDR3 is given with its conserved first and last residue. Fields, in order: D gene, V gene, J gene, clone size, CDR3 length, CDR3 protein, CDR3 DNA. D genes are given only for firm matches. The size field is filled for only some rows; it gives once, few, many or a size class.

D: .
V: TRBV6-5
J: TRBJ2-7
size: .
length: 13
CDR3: CASSYGTTYEQYF
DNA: TGTGCCAGCAGTTACGGGACAACCTACGAGCAGTACTTC

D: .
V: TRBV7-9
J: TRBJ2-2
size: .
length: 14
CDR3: CASSLAPNTGELFF
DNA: TGTGCCAGCAGCTTAGCCCCTAATACCGGGGAGCTGTTTTTT

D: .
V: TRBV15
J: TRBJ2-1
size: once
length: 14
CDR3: CATSSPARVGEQFF
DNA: TGTGCCACCAGCAGTCCCGCGAGGGTCGGGGAGCAGTTCTTC

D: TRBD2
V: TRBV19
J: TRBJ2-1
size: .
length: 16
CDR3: CASRRTSGRAGDEQFF
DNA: TGTGCCAGTAGAAGGACTAGCGGGAGGGCCGGGGATGAGCAGTTCTTC

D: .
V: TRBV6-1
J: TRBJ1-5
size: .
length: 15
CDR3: CASSAQGYSNQPQHF
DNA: TGTGCCAGCAGTGCCCAGGGGTATAGCAATCAGCCCCAGCATTTT

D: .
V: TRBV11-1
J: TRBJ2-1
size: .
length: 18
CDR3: CASSLEGQGPFSYNEQFF
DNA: TGTGCCAGCAGCTTAGAGGGCCAGGGACCCTTCTCCTACAATGAGCAGTTCTTC

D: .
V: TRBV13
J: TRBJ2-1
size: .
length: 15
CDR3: CASSWADSSYNEQFF
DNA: TGTGCCAGCAGCTGGGCGGATAGCTCCTACAATGAGCAGTTCTTC

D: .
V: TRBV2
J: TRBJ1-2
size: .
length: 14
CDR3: CASSEVLSIYGYTF
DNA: TGTGCCAGCAGTGAAGTTCTGAGTATCTATGGCTACACCTTC

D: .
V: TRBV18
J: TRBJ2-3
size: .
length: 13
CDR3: CASSPAFTDTQYF
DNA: TGTGCCAGCTCACCGGCCTTCACAGATACGCAGTATTTT

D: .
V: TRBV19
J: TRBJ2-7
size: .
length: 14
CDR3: CASSMTDTQYEQYF
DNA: TGTGCCAGTAGTATGACGGACACCCAATACGAGCAGTACTTC

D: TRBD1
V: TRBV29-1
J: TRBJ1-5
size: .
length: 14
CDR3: CSVMTGALNQPQHF
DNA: TGCAGCGTTATGACAGGGGCCCTCAATCAGCCCCAGCATTTT

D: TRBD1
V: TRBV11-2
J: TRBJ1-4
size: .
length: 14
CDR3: CASRSGGINEKLFF
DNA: TGTGCCAGCAGATCAGGGGGGATTAATGAAAAACTGTTTTTT

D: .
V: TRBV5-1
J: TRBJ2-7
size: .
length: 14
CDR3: CASSLERPRPEQYF
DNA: TGCGCCAGCAGCTTGGAGCGTCCCCGACCTGAGCAGTACTTC

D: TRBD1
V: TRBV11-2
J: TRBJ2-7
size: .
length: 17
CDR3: CASSLGTGGARSYEQYF
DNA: TGTGCCAGCAGCTTAGGGACAGGGGGCGCAAGGTCCTACGAGCAGTACTTC

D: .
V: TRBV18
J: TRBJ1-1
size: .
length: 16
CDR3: CASSPQDSFMNTEAFF
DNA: TGTGCCAGCTCACCACAGGACAGTTTTATGAACACTGAAGCTTTCTTT

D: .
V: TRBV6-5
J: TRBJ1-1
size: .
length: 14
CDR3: CASSYRGPNTEAFF
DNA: TGTGCCAGCAGTTACCGGGGCCCGAACACTGAAGCTTTCTTT

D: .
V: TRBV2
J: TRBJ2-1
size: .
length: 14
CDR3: CASSGTRGGNEQFF
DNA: TGTGCCAGCAGTGGGACTAGGGGGGGGAATGAGCAGTTCTTC

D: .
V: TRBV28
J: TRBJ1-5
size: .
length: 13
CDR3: CASSFRLNQPQHF
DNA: TGTGCCAGCAGTTTCCGACTCAATCAGCCCCAGCATTTT

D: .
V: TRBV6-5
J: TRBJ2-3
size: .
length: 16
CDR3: CASSYSGRGDTDTQYF
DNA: TGTGCCAGCAGTTACTCGGGGAGGGGGGACACAGATACGCAGTATTTT

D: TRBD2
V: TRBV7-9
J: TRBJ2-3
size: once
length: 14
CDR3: CASSLLAGADTQYF
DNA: TGTGCCAGCAGCCTTTTAGCGGGAGCAGATACGCAGTATTTT

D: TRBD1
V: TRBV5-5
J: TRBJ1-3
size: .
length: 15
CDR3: CASSSDRLGGNTIYF
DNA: TGTGCCAGCAGCTCGGACAGGTTAGGAGGAAACACCATATATTTT

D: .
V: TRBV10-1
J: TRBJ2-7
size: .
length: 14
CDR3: CASSMDLTSYEQYF
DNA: TGCGCCAGCAGTATGGACCTTACCTCCTACGAGCAGTACTTC

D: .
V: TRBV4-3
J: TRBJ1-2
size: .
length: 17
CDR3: CASSQDEWARGDYGYTF
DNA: TGCGCCAGCAGCCAAGATGAATGGGCCAGGGGAGACTATGGCTACACCTTC

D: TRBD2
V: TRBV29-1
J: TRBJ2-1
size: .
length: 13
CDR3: CSVRTSGYNEQFF
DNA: TGCAGCGTCCGGACTAGCGGATACAATGAGCAGTTCTTC

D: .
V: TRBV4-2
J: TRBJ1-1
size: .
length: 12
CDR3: CAAGNFGGEAFF
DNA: TGTGCCGCAGGTAACTTTGGCGGTGAAGCTTTCTTT

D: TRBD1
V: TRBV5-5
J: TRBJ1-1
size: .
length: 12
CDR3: CASSHRGEGAFF
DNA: TGTGCCAGCAGCCACAGGGGGGAGGGAGCTTTCTTT

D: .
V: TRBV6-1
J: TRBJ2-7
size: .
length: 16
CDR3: CASSEVVGGTAYEQYF
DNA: TGTGCCAGCAGTGAAGTAGTAGGAGGGACCGCCTACGAGCAGTACTTC

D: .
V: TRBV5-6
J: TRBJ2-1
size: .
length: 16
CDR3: CASSTYTSTSYNEQFF
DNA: TGTGCCAGCAGCACATACACCAGCACCTCCTACAATGAGCAGTTCTTC

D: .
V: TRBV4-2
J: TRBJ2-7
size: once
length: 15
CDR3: CASSAEDSPTYEQYF
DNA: TGTGCCAGCAGCGCCGAGGACAGTCCAACCTACGAGCAGTACTTC

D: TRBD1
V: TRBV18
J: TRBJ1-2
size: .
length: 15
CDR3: CASSPGTGTAYGYTF
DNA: TGTGCCAGCTCACCTGGGACAGGGACGGCCTATGGCTACACCTTC

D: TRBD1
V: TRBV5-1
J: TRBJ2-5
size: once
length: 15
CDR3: CASSFGQGGQETQYF
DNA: TGCGCCAGCAGCTTCGGACAGGGGGGCCAAGAGACCCAGTACTTC

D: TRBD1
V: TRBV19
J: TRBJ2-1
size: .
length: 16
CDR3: CASSPGPGGAYREQFF
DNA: TGTGCCAGTAGTCCTGGACCAGGGGGCGCCTACCGCGAGCAGTTCTTC

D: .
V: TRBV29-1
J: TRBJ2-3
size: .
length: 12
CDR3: CSATRLEGTQYF
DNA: TGCAGCGCCACCCGACTAGAGGGTACGCAGTATTTT

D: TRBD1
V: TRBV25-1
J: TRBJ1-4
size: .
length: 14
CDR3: CASTQQGRGEKLFF
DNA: TGTGCCAGCACTCAACAGGGGAGAGGGGAAAAACTGTTTTTT

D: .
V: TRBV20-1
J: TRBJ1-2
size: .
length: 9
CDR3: CSARGAYTF
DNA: TGCAGTGCTAGAGGGGCCTACACCTTC

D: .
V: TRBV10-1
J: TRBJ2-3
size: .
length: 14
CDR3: CASSDLGRGRTQYF
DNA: TGCGCCAGCAGTGACCTGGGCAGGGGTAGAACGCAGTATTTT

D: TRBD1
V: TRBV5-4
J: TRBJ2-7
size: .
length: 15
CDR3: CASSFLGQGAYEQYF
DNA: TGTGCCAGCAGCTTTTTAGGACAGGGGGCCTACGAGCAGTACTTC

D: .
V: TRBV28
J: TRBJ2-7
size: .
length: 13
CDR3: CASSYIDNYEQYF
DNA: TGTGCCAGCAGTTACATAGACAACTACGAGCAGTACTTC

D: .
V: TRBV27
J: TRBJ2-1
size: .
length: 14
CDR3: CASTDRDQPNEQFF
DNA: TGTGCCAGCACTGACCGGGACCAGCCCAATGAGCAGTTCTTC

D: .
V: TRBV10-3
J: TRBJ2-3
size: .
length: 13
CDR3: CAISGLFTDTQYF
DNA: TGTGCCATCAGCGGACTATTCACAGATACGCAGTATTTT

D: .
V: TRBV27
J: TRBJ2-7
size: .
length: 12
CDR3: CASSSRGYEQYF
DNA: TGTGCCAGCAGTTCCCGGGGATACGAGCAGTACTTC

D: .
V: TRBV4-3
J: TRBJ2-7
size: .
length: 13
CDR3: CASSQGSSYEQYF
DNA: TGCGCCAGCAGCCAAGGGTCTTCCTACGAGCAGTACTTC

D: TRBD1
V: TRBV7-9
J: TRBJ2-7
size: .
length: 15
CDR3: CASSLARDRGDEQYF
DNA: TGTGCCAGCAGCTTAGCCAGGGACAGGGGCGACGAGCAGTACTTC